The T cell receptor beta chain described here comes from a study of Ad26.COV2.S vaccination and SARS-CoV-2 variants. Across the study: By the intramuscular route, Ad26.COV2.S was given once, or twice 56 days apart. Study-wide points: For non-spike TCRs, breadth in vaccine recipients resembled that in placebo recipients.

Assay used: immunoSEQ multiplex PCR; TCRdb lists only in-frame clones, some missing. This sample yields fewer than 300,000 clones, of which around 87% are seen a single time; around 3% belongs to the top ten. About this clone: Antigen: not known.

This CDR3 contains 16 residues. Trimming removed 0 bases from V and 2 bases from J; junction bases left unmatched: 1. Germline CDR1 and CDR2: MNHEY and SVGAGI. Noted treatment: roughly 19 received Ad26.COV2.S at low or high dose, single or two shots; 5 received placebo; per-sample allocation not given. Each sample was drawn 63 days after the first injection (of vaccine or placebo). Donation was by an adult aged 18-55 years who was in Boston. The genes are TRBV6-5 and TRBJ2-6; 7 bases agree with TRBD2. Source: peripheral blood, taken in a trial of Ad26.COV2.S vaccine versus placebo. This TCR came from a person between 18 and 60 years old who received the Ad26.COV2.S COVID-19 vaccine or a placebo. The CDR3 nucleotides are TGTGCCAGCAGTTACTCTGGGGGGGCTGGGGCCAACGTCCTGACTTTC. It is translated as CASSYSGGAGANVLTF.